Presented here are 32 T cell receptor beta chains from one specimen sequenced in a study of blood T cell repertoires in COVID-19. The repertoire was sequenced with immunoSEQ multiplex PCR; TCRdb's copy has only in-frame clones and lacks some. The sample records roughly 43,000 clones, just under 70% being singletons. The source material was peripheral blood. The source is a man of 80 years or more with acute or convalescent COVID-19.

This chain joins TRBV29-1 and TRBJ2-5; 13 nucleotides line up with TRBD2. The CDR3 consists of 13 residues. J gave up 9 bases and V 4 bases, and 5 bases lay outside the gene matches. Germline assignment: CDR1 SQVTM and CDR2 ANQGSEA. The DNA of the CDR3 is TGCAGCGTTGTAGGGACTAGCGGGATGCCCCAGTACTTC. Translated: CSVVGTSGMPQYF.

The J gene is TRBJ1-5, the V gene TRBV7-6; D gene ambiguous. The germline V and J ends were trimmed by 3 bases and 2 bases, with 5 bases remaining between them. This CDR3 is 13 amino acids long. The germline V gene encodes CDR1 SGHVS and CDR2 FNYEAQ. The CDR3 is CASSFQGNQPQHF. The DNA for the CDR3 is TGTGCCAGCAGCTTCCAGGGCAATCAGCCCCAGCATTTT.

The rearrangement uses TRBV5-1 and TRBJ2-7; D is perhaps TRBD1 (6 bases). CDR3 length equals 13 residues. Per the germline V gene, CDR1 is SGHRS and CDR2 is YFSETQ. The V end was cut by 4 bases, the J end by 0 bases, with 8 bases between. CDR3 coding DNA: TGCGCCAGCAGCGGGGACATCTCCTACGAGCAGTACTTC. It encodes CASSGDISYEQYF.

The CDR3 nucleotides read TGCGCCAGCAGCTCTGTTGGGCCAGGGGCTAATGAAAAACTGTTTTTT. This gives the protein CASSSVGPGANEKLFF. V gene TRBV5-1 combines with J gene TRBJ1-4; weak D call: TRBD1 (6 bases). The V end was cut by 3 bases, the J end by 3 bases, with 15 bases between. The CDR3 sequence is 16 residues long. The germline V gene encodes CDR1 SGHRS and CDR2 YFSETQ.

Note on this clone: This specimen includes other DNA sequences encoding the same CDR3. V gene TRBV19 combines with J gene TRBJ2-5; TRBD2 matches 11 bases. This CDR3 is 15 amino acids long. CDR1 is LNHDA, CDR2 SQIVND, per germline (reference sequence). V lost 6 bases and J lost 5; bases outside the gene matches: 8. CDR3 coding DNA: TGTGCCAGTAGCTTATCTAGCGGGGGGCAGGAGACCCAGTACTTC. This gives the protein CASSLSSGGQETQYF.

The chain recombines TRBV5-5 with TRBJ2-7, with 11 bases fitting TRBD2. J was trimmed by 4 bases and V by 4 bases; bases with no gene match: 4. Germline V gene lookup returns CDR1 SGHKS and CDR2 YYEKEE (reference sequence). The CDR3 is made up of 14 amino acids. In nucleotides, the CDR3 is TGTGCCAGCAGCATGACTAGCGGGATTTACGAGCAGTACTTC. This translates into CASSMTSGIYEQYF.

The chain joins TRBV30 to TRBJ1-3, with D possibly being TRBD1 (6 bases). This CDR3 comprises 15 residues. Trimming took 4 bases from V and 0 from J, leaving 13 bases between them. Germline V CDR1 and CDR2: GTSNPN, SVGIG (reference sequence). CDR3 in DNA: TGTGCCTGGACCGGAGACAGGCTCTCTGGAAACACCATATATTTT. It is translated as CAWTGDRLSGNTIYF. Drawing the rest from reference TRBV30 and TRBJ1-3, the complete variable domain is SQTIHQWPATLVQPVGSPLSLECTVEGTSNPNLYWYRQAAGRGLQLLFYSVGIGQISSEVPQNLSASRPQDRQFILSSKKLLLSDSGFYLCAWTGDRLSGNTIYFGEGSWLTVV.

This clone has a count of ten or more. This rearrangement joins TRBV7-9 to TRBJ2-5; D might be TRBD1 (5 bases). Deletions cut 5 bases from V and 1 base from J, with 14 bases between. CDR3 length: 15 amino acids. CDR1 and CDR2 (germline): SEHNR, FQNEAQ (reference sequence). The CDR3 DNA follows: TGTGCCAGCAGCCTCCCCCAGCAGGGCCAAGAGACCCAGTACTTC. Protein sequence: CASSLPQQGQETQYF. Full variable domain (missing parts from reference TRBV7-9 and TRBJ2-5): DTGVSQNPRHKITKRGQNVTFRCDPISEHNRLYWYRQTLGQGPEFLTYFQNEAQLEKSRLLSDRFSAERPKGSFSTLEIQRTEQGDSAMYLCASSLPQQGQETQYFGPGTRLLVL.

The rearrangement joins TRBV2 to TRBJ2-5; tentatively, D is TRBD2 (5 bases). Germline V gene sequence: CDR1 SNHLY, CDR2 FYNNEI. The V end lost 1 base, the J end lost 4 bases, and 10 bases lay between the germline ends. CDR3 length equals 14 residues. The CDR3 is CASSEGRIGETQYF. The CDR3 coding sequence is TGTGCCAGCAGTGAAGGGAGGATAGGAGAGACCCAGTACTTC. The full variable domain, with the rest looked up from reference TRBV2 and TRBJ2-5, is EPEVTQTPSHQVTQMGQEVILRCVPISNHLYFYWYRQILGQKVEFLVSFYNNEISEKSEIFDDQFSVERPDGSNFTLKIRSTKLEDSAMYFCASSEGRIGETQYFGPGTRLLVL.

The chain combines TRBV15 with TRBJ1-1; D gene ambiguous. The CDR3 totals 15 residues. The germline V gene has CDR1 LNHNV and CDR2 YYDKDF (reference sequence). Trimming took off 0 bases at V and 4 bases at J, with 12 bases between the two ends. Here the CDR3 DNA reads TGTGCCACCAGCAGAGAACAGCTCTTGGGCACTGAAGCTTTCTTT. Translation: CATSREQLLGTEAFF.

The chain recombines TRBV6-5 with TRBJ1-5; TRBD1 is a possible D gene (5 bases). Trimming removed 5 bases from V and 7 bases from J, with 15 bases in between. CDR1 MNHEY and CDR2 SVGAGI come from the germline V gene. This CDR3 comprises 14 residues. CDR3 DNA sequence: TGTGCCAGCAGTACAGGACACCTGGGCCAGCCCCAGCATTTT. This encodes CASSTGHLGQPQHF.

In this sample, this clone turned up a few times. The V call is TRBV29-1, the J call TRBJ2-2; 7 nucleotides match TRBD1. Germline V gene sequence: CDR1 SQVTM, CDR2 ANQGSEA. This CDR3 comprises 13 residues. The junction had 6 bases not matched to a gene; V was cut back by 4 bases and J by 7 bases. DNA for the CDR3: TGCAGCGTTGTAGACAGGGATTACGGGGAGCTGTTTTTT. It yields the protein CSVVDRDYGELFF.

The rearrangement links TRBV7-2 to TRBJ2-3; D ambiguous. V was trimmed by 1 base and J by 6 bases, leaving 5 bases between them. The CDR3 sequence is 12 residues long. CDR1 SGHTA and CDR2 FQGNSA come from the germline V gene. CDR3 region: CASSLVQDTQYF. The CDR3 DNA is TGTGCCAGCAGCTTAGTACAGGATACGCAGTATTTT.

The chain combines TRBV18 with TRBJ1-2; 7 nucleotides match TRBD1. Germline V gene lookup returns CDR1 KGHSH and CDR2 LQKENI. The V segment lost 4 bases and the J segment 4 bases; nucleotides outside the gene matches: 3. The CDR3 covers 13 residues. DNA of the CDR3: TGTGCCAGCTCACTCCGGGACAGCTATGGCTACACCTTC. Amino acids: CASSLRDSYGYTF. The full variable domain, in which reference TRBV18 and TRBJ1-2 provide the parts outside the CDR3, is NAGVMQNPRHLVRRRGQEARLRCSPMKGHSHVYWYRQLPEEGLKFMVYLQKENIIDESGMPKERFSAEFPKEGPSILRIQQVVRGDSAAYFCASSLRDSYGYTFGSGTRLTVV.

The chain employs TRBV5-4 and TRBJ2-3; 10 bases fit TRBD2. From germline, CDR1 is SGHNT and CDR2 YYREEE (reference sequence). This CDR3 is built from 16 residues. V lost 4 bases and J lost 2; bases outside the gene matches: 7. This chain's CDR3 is CASSLAGVGVTDTQYF. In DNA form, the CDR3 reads TGTGCCAGCAGCCTAGCGGGAGTAGGGGTCACAGATACGCAGTATTTT.

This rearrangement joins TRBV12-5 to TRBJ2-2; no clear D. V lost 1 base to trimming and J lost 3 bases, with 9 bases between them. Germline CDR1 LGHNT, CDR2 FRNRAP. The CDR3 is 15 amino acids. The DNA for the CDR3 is TGTGCTAGTGGTTTGGGGCTTTTTGACACCGGGGAGCTGTTTTTT. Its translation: CASGLGLFDTGELFF.

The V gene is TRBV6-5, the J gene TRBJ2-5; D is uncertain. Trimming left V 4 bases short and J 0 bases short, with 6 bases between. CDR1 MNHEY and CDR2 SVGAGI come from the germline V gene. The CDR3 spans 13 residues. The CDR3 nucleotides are TGTGCCAGCAGTTGGAGTAACCAAGAGACCCAGTACTTC. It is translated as CASSWSNQETQYF.

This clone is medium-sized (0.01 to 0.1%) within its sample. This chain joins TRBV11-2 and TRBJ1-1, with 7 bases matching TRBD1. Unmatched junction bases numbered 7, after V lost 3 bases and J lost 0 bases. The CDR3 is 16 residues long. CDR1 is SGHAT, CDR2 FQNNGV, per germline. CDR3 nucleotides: TGTGCCAGCAGCTTGAGATTCGGGACAGTGAACACTGAAGCTTTCTTT. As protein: CASSLRFGTVNTEAFF.

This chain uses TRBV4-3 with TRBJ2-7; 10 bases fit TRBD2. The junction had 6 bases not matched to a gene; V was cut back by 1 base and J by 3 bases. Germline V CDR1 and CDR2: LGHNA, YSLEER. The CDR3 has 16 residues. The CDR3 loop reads CASSQVAASGSYEQYF. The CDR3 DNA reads TGCGCCAGCAGCCAAGTTGCGGCTAGCGGGAGCTACGAGCAGTACTTC.

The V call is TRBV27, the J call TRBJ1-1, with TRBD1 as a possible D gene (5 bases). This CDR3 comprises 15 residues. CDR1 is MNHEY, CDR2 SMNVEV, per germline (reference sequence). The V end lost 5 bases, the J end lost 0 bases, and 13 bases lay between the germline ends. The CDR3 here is CASSPKTDMNTEAFF. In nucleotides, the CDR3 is TGTGCCAGCAGTCCAAAGACAGATATGAACACTGAAGCTTTCTTT.

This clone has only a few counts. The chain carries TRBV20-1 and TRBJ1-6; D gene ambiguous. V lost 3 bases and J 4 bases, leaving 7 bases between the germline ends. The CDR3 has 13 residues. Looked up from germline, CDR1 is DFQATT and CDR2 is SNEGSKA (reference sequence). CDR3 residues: CSASNTYNSPLHF. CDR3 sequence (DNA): TGCAGTGCTAGTAACACGTATAATTCACCCCTCCACTTT.

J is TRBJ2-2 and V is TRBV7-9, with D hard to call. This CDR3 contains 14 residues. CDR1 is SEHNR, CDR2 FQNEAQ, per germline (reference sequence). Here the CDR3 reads CAKSGDTNTGELFF. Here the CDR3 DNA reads TGTGCAAAGAGTGGTGATACGAACACCGGGGAGCTGTTTTTT.

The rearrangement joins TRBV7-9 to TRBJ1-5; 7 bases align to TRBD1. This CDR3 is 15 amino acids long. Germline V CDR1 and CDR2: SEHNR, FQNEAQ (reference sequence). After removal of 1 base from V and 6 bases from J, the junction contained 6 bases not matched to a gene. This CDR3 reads CASSLGTGLTQPQHF. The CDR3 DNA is TGTGCCAGCAGCTTAGGGACAGGATTAACTCAGCCCCAGCATTTT. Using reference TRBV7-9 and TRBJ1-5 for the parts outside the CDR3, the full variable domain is DTGVSQNPRHKITKRGQNVTFRCDPISEHNRLYWYRQTLGQGPEFLTYFQNEAQLEKSRLLSDRFSAERPKGSFSTLEIQRTEQGDSAMYLCASSLGTGLTQPQHFGDGTRLSIL.

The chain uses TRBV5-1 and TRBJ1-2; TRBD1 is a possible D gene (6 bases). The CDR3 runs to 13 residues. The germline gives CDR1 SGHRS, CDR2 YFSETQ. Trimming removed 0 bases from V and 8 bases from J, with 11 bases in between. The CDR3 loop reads CASSLAAGDGYTF. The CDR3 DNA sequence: TGCGCCAGCAGCTTGGCGGCAGGGGACGGCTACACCTTC.

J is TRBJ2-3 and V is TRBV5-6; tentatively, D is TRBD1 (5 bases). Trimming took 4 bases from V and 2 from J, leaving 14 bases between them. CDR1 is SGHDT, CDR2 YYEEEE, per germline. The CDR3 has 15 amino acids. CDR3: CASSAALGPTDTQYF. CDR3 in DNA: TGTGCCAGCAGCGCCGCACTGGGGCCCACAGATACGCAGTATTTT.

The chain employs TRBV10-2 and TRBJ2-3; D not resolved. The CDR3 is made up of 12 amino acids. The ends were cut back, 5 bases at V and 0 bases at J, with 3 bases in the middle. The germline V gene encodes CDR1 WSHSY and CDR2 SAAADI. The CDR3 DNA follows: TGCGCCAGCAGTACTAGCACAGATACGCAGTATTTT. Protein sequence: CASSTSTDTQYF.

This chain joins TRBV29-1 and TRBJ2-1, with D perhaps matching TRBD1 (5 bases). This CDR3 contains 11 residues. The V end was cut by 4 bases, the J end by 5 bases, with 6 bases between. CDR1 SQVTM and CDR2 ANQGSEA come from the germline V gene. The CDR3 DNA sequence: TGCAGCGTTGCCAGGGACAATGAGCAGTTCTTC. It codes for CSVARDNEQFF.

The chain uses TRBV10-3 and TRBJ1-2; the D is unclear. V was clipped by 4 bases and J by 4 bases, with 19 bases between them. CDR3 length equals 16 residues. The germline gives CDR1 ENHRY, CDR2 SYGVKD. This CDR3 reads CAISVEDLNRGYGYTF. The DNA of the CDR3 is TGTGCCATCAGTGTCGAAGATCTAAATCGGGGCTATGGCTACACCTTC.

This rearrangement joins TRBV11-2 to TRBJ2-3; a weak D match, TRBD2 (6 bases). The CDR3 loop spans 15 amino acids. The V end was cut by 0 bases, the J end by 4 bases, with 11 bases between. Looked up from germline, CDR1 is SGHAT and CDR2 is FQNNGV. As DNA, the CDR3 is TGTGCCAGCAGCTTAGATCTGGCGGGGCCAGATACGCAGTATTTT. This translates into CASSLDLAGPDTQYF.

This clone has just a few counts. The CDR3 DNA is TGTGCCAGCAGCCTCCGACAGGGATCTGGAAACACCATATATTTT. It yields the protein CASSLRQGSGNTIYF. This rearrangement joins TRBV7-2 to TRBJ1-3; the match to TRBD1 covers 7 bases. The ends lost 5 bases at V and 1 base at J; junction bases unmatched: 5. This CDR3 has 15 amino acids. In germline, CDR1 is SGHTA, CDR2 FQGNSA.

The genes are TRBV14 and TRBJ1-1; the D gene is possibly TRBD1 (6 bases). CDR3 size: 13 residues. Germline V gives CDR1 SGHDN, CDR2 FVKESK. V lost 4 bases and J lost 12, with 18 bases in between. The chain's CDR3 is CASSPFGDTESFF. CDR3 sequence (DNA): TGTGCCAGCAGCCCGTTTGGGGACACCGAGTCTTTCTTT.

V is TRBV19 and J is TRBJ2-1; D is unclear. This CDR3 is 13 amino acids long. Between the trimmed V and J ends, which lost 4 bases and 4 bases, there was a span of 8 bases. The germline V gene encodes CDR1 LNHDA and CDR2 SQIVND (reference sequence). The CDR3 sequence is CASSTHYYNEQFF. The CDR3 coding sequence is TGTGCCAGTAGTACCCACTATTACAATGAGCAGTTCTTC.